The source of this T cell receptor (beta chain) is a study of T cells in localized non-small cell lung cancer. General study findings and limits: Among the tissues sampled, uninvolved adjacent lung had the highest T cell clonality, above tumor. Sequencing was limited to one tumor region, leaving the possibility of heterogeneity open. Higher blood T cell density went with longer overall survival. In adjacent lung, a median around 50 of the top 100 tumor clones were found.

Clones were sequenced by immunoSEQ multiplex PCR, and TCRdb holds only the in-frame ones, with some missing. The table lists tens of thousands of clones, 85% to 90% of them singletons. Only a few counts were recorded for this clone. Its antigen is currently unknown. Germline V lookup: CDR1 GTSNPN, CDR2 SVGIG (reference sequence). CDR3 length: 15 residues. V gave up 2 bases and J gave up 6 bases, with 16 bases separating them. The sample was peripheral blood, taken before any cancer treatment. This clonotype was obtained from a woman aged 40 to 75 with stage I squamous cell lung carcinoma. This chain links TRBV30 with TRBJ1-4, with D possibly being TRBD1 (6 bases). The CDR3 DNA follows: TGTGCCTGGAGTCGGGAGGGGGGCGCCTATGAAAAACTGTTTTTT. Its protein product is CAWSREGGAYEKLFF.